This note documents a single T cell receptor (beta chain) sequence. Antigen unknown. CDR1 is MNHEY and CDR2 is SVGAGI in the germline V gene. The CDR3 spans 17 residues. The trim removed 2 bases at V and 3 bases at J, leaving 7 bases unmatched. The data belong to a study of blood T cells in healthy people across ages. Study-wide results and caveats: Among T cells, TCR beta diversity per million cells dropped roughly linearly as age rose.

It was with a sample-barcoded 5' primer and a J-beta primer mix that a second PCR of about 7 to 12 cycles was run. TCRdb re-called the 5' RACE reads through MiXCR, storing one row per CDR3 protein. Found here are about 1,400,000 distinct CDR3 sequences, roughly 60% of them singletons; the top ten hold under 8.5%. This clonotype originated in a man younger than 35 in good health. The V call is TRBV6-5, the J call TRBJ2-3, with 11 bases matching TRBD2. Specimen: blood. The CDR3 DNA is TGTGCCAGCAGTTACGCAACTAGCGGGAGTATGACAGATACGCAGTATTTT. It is translated as CASSYATSGSMTDTQYF.